Shown below are 9 T cell receptor beta chains from a single sample sequenced in a study of blood T cell repertoires in COVID-19. Sequencing used immunoSEQ multiplex PCR; TCRdb keeps in-frame clones, though not all of them. The sample carries a few hundred thousand clones, about nine tenths recorded once. The sample was peripheral blood. The receptors here all came from a man in his fifties or sixties who had recovered from COVID-19.

The chain couples TRBV6-6 to TRBJ2-7; 9 bases map to TRBD1. CDR1 is MNHNY and CDR2 is SVGAGI in the germline V gene (reference sequence). The CDR3 runs to 16 residues. With 11 bases clipped from V and 0 bases from J, the junction kept 14 bases outside the gene matches. CDR3 DNA: TGTGCCGCGGGAAGTTCAGGGACAGGGCACTCCTACGAGCAGTACTTC. This sequence encodes CAAGSSGTGHSYEQYF.

The chain has TRBV11-3 and TRBJ2-7; TRBD1 agrees at 9 bases. This CDR3 is built from 13 residues. CDR1 and CDR2 from the germline V gene are SGHNT and YENEEA. The V gene end was trimmed by 5 bases and the J gene end by 5 bases; junction bases not matched to a gene: 4. As DNA, the CDR3 is TGTGCCAGCAGCGGGACAGGGTTCGACGAGCAGTACTTC. The encoded protein is CASSGTGFDEQYF.

The chain links TRBV5-8 to TRBJ1-5, with 9 bases that match TRBD1. Germline CDR1 SGHTS, CDR2 YDEGEE. CDR3 length: 16 amino acids. The trim removed 3 bases at V and 1 base at J, leaving 5 bases unmatched. The CDR3: CASSWGQGMSNQPQHF. CDR3 in DNA: TGTGCCAGCAGCTGGGGACAGGGAATGAGCAATCAGCCCCAGCATTTT.

The chain carries TRBV11-2 and TRBJ2-7, with TRBD1 identical over 9 bases. This CDR3 has 16 amino acids. Germline trimming cut 2 bases from V and 5 bases from J; bases unmatched to any gene: 10. Germline CDR1 is SGHAT and CDR2 is FQNNGV. The CDR3 nucleotides read TGTGCCAGCAGCTTAATTGGGACAGGGAATGTCAACGAGCAGTACTTC. This codes for CASSLIGTGNVNEQYF.

The J gene is TRBJ2-1, the V gene TRBV9, with 9 bases fitting TRBD1. Germline CDR1 is SGDLS and CDR2 is YYNGEE. V lost 3 bases to trimming and J lost 6 bases; unmatched junction nucleotides: 10. CDR3 length: 16 amino acids. The CDR3 coding sequence is TGTGCCAGCAGCGACGGGGACAGGGCGCCCCTCAATGAGCAGTTCTTC. As protein: CASSDGDRAPLNEQFF.

The genes are TRBV24-1 and TRBJ2-2; TRBD2 is a possible D gene (6 bases). Germline V gene data show CDR1 as KGHDR and CDR2 as SFDVKD. V lost 6 bases and J lost 5, with 15 bases in between. The CDR3 spans 15 residues. The CDR3 sequence: CATSTSETSTGELFF. DNA for the CDR3: TGTGCCACCAGTACGTCCGAGACTAGTACCGGGGAGCTGTTTTTT.

The chain couples TRBV6-2 or TRBV6-3 to TRBJ1-2; perhaps TRBD1 as D (6 bases). Germline V gene data show CDR1 as MNHEY and CDR2 as SVGEGT. This CDR3 region has 15 residues. V was trimmed by 0 bases and J by 6 bases, leaving 14 bases between them. CDR3 protein: CASSYSLLGQNGYTF. CDR3 bases: TGTGCCAGCAGTTACTCATTGTTGGGACAAAATGGCTACACCTTC.

The CDR3 DNA is TGTGCCAGCAGCTTGGCAACAGGGGGGATCACTGAAGCTTTCTTT. It is translated as CASSLATGGITEAFF. The chain links TRBV5-5 to TRBJ1-1; TRBD1 matches at 8 bases. V lost 0 bases and J lost 4; bases outside the gene matches: 5. Germline values: CDR1 SGHKS, CDR2 YYEKEE (reference sequence). The CDR3 covers 15 residues.

The J gene is TRBJ2-1, the V gene TRBV9; 11 bases are a match to TRBD2. Losses at the gene ends were 5 bases for V and 4 bases for J; bases not matched to a gene: 11. The CDR3 runs to 17 residues. Germline-derived CDR1 and CDR2 are SGDLS and YYNGEE. The CDR3 DNA sequence: TGTGCCAGCAGTTTAGACGGTAGCGGGGGGGTATACAATGAGCAGTTCTTC. Translated: CASSLDGSGGVYNEQFF.